The clone carrying this TCR beta chain was seen more than once but under ten times. Its cognate antigen is unknown. The data belong to a study of T cells after yellow fever vaccination. Looking at the study overall: Fractions containing few cells were prepared with SMART-Seq v4 Ultra Low Input.

Overall study results and limits: A weaker secondary response peaked on day 5, the primary on day 15. In post-booster samples, most primary-vaccination clones reappeared (about 97% CD4, 88% CD8).

Deletions cut 3 bases from V and 4 bases from J, with 18 bases between. Germline loops: CDR1 MGHRA, CDR2 YSYEKL. The CDR3 length is 16 residues. Generation of TCR cDNA used 5'RACE template switching (which added a universal primer site and UMIs). In TCRdb, the 5' RACE reads were re-called with MiXCR into one record per CDR3 protein. Here the sample spans a few hundred thousand distinct CDR3 sequences, roughly 8.7% being singletons. This clonotype was sampled from a man younger than 30 who received the YFV17D yellow fever vaccine. Sequencing used CD4+ T cells sorted from PBMCs, obtained 5 days after the yellow fever booster vaccination. J is TRBJ1-2 and V is TRBV4-1; D is possibly TRBD1 (5 bases). The CDR3 DNA reads TGCGCCAGCAGCCATGGGGCGACGGCTCGGGGCTATGGCTACACCTTC. Protein sequence: CASSHGATARGYGYTF.